This TCR beta chain was sequenced in a study of blood T cells in healthy people across ages. Study results and limitations: Long-lived donors carried more naive CD4+ cells and greater diversity than aged donors.

A sample-barcoded 5' primer and a J-beta primer mix were used in a second PCR of roughly 6 to 12 cycles. TCRdb reanalysed the 5' RACE reads using MiXCR and keeps one entry per CDR3 protein. The sample includes 650,000 to 800,000 distinct CDR3 sequences, over 40% of them seen just once. The authors drew about 9.5 milliliters of peripheral blood from each donor. Each sample had at least 6 million PBMCs isolated. This clonotype has at least ten counts. Its antigen is as yet unknown. Trimming cost V 6 bases and J 4 bases, with 10 bases left between them. Looked up from germline, CDR1 is LGHNT and CDR2 is FRNRAP. The CDR3 spans 13 residues.

V is TRBV12-5 and J is TRBJ2-1; tentatively, D is TRBD2 (6 bases). Sequenced: blood. The receptor's source is a woman of 80 years or more in good health. As DNA, the CDR3 is TGTGCTAGTGGGGAGGGCCGGTACAATGAGCAGTTCTTC. Protein: CASGEGRYNEQFF.